This record concerns one T cell receptor (beta chain) sequence. Using immunoSEQ multiplex PCR, the repertoire was profiled, and TCRdb retains in-frame clones only, with some absent. The sample holds nearly 95,000 clones, 85% to 90% seen once. The source of the sample is a study of T cell responses to AZD1222 COVID-19 vaccine. CDR3 length: 18 amino acids. V was trimmed by 0 bases and J by 2 bases, leaving 17 bases between them. Looked up from germline, CDR1 is LNHNV and CDR2 is YYDKDF (reference sequence). The sequencing here drew on peripheral blood, taken 28 days after the second AZD1222 dose. This chain joins TRBV15 and TRBJ2-1, with D possibly TRBD2 on 6 matching bases. This receptor was taken from an adult who received the AZD1222 COVID-19 vaccine. CDR3 protein: CATSREGPGGGAYNEQFF. CDR3 bases: TGTGCCACCAGCAGAGAGGGACCGGGCGGAGGGGCCTACAATGAGCAGTTCTTC.